This is a list of T cell receptor beta chains from one sample in a study of radiotherapy plus CTLA-4 blockade in lung cancer. Profiled with immunoSEQ multiplex PCR; TCRdb holds only in-frame clones, not every one. Of fewer than 100,000 clones in the sample, roughly 80% are singletons; the top ten hold 0.82%. Sample: peripheral blood, taken from a patient treated with radiotherapy plus ipilimumab. These receptors all come from a human donor with non-small cell lung cancer who had stable disease on radiotherapy plus ipilimumab. Both conserved end residues are part of each CDR3. The order of the fields is J gene, clone size, V gene, D gene, CDR3 protein, CDR3 DNA. D genes are given only for firm matches. Expanded clones get a size class; other rows say once, few or many, or leave the size out.

J: TRBJ2-1; size: -; V: TRBV14; D: TRBD2; CDR3: CASSQELAGGEQFF; DNA: TGTGCCAGCAGCCAAGAGTTAGCGGGGGGAGAGCAGTTCTTC
J: TRBJ1-2; size: -; V: TRBV2; D: -; CDR3: CASSESRTYNYGYTF; DNA: TGTGCCAGCAGTGAGTCCAGGACCTATAACTATGGCTACACCTTC
J: TRBJ1-4; size: -; V: TRBV28; D: TRBD1; CDR3: CASSFLGQGAGEKLFF; DNA: TGTGCCAGCAGTTTCCTGGGACAGGGGGCGGGGGAAAAACTGTTTTTT
J: TRBJ2-5; size: -; V: TRBV5-5; D: TRBD1; CDR3: CASSRPGGETQYF; DNA: TGTGCCAGCAGCAGACCAGGGGGAGAGACCCAGTACTTC
J: TRBJ1-6; size: -; V: TRBV6-5; D: TRBD1; CDR3: CASSYSRQGQSSPLHF; DNA: TGTGCCAGCAGTTACTCGCGACAGGGTCAGAGTTCACCCCTCCACTTT
J: TRBJ1-5; size: once; V: TRBV30; D: -; CDR3: CAWSGLGINQPQHF; DNA: TGTGCCTGGAGCGGCCTGGGAATAAACCAGCCCCAGCATTTT
J: TRBJ1-2; size: -; V: TRBV28; D: -; CDR3: CASNAGVYGYTF; DNA: TGTGCCAGCAACGCGGGTGTTTATGGCTACACCTTC
J: TRBJ2-6; size: few; V: TRBV5-5; D: -; CDR3: CASRDIRFRTGANVLTF; DNA: TGTGCCAGCAGGGACATACGGTTTCGGACTGGGGCCAACGTCCTGACTTTC
J: TRBJ2-5; size: -; V: TRBV11-2; D: -; CDR3: CASSPRGGLETQYF; DNA: TGTGCCAGCAGCCCGAGGGGGGGTTTGGAGACCCAGTACTTC
J: TRBJ2-7; size: -; V: TRBV27; D: TRBD2; CDR3: CASSQLAGSYEQYF; DNA: TGTGCCAGCAGTCAGCTAGCGGGAAGCTACGAGCAGTACTTC
J: TRBJ2-2; size: -; V: TRBV28; D: -; CDR3: CASSIDRSPDTGELFF; DNA: TGTGCCAGCAGTATTGACAGATCGCCGGACACCGGGGAGCTGTTTTTT
J: TRBJ2-3; size: -; V: TRBV27; D: -; CDR3: CASYRSGLSTDTQYF; DNA: TGTGCCAGCTATCGTTCGGGCCTTAGCACAGATACGCAGTATTTT
J: TRBJ2-2; size: -; V: TRBV7-7; D: -; CDR3: CASSFLGKQAGELFF; DNA: TGTGCCAGCAGCTTTTTAGGGAAACAGGCCGGGGAGCTGTTTTTT
J: TRBJ1-1; size: -; V: TRBV25-1; D: TRBD1; CDR3: CASSEVGFRGRAFF; DNA: TGTGCCAGCAGTGAAGTGGGTTTTAGGGGGCGGGCTTTCTTT
J: TRBJ2-5; size: -; V: TRBV10-3; D: -; CDR3: CAISEFSQETQYF; DNA: TGTGCCATCAGTGAGTTTAGTCAAGAGACCCAGTACTTC
J: TRBJ1-1; size: -; V: TRBV6-6; D: -; CDR3: CASSRGTANTEAFF; DNA: TGTGCCAGCAGCCGAGGGACTGCGAACACTGAAGCTTTCTTT
J: TRBJ2-2; size: -; V: TRBV2; D: TRBD2; CDR3: CASLAGYANTGELFF; DNA: TGTGCCAGCCTAGCGGGCTACGCGAACACCGGGGAGCTGTTTTTT
J: TRBJ2-7; size: -; V: TRBV2; D: -; CDR3: CASSEARGRISYEQYF; DNA: TGTGCCAGCAGTGAAGCGCGTGGGAGAATCTCCTACGAGCAGTACTTC
J: TRBJ2-1; size: -; V: TRBV5-1; D: TRBD2; CDR3: CASSELAGGYNEQFF; DNA: TGCGCCAGCAGCGAACTAGCGGGAGGTTACAATGAGCAGTTCTTC
J: TRBJ2-1; size: -; V: TRBV7-6; D: -; CDR3: CASSLQGGGLAYNEQFF; DNA: TGTGCCAGCAGCTTACAGGGGGGGGGCCTGGCCTACAATGAGCAGTTCTTC
J: TRBJ1-5; size: -; V: TRBV9; D: -; CDR3: CASSATGWQPQHF; DNA: TGTGCCAGCAGCGCCACAGGGTGGCAGCCCCAGCATTTT
J: TRBJ2-7; size: -; V: TRBV28; D: -; CDR3: CASSSPSIYEQYF; DNA: TGTGCCAGCAGTTCCCCAAGCATCTACGAGCAGTACTTC
J: TRBJ2-7; size: few; V: TRBV19; D: TRBD1; CDR3: CASSTTGGYEQYF; DNA: TGTGCCAGTAGTACAACAGGGGGCTACGAGCAGTACTTC
J: TRBJ2-1; size: once; V: TRBV28; D: -; CDR3: CASSFTGSSYNEQFF; DNA: TGTGCCAGCAGTTTTACAGGGAGCTCCTACAATGAGCAGTTCTTC
J: TRBJ1-3; size: -; V: TRBV11-2; D: TRBD1; CDR3: CASSPDRFNVNTIYF; DNA: TGTGCCAGCAGCCCGGACAGGTTTAATGTAAACACCATATATTTT
J: TRBJ1-1; size: -; V: TRBV5-1; D: TRBD1; CDR3: CASSSTRTGSRTEAFF; DNA: TGCGCCAGCAGCTCTACCCGGACAGGGTCGCGCACTGAAGCTTTCTTT
J: TRBJ2-7; size: -; V: TRBV5-1; D: -; CDR3: CASSLRNSYEQYF; DNA: TGCGCCAGCAGCTTGAGGAACTCCTACGAGCAGTACTTC
J: TRBJ2-3; size: -; V: TRBV7-3; D: -; CDR3: CASSLTKMETDTQYF; DNA: TGTGCCAGCAGCTTAACGAAGATGGAAACAGATACGCAGTATTTT
J: TRBJ1-1; size: -; V: TRBV5-1; D: -; CDR3: CASSLAVTDGTEAFF; DNA: TGCGCCAGCAGCTTGGCCGTCACGGACGGGACTGAAGCTTTCTTT
J: TRBJ2-2; size: once; V: TRBV9; D: TRBD2; CDR3: CASSVPSGGSGELFF; DNA: TGTGCCAGCAGCGTGCCTAGCGGGGGGTCCGGGGAGCTGTTTTTT
J: TRBJ1-2; size: -; V: TRBV6-5; D: -; CDR3: CASSYSLRYGYTF; DNA: TGTGCCAGCAGTTACTCTCTTCGTTATGGCTACACCTTC
J: TRBJ1-5; size: once; V: TRBV6-1; D: -; CDR3: CASSVGTTANQPQHF; DNA: TGTGCCAGCAGTGTGGGCACTACGGCTAATCAGCCCCAGCATTTT
J: TRBJ2-7; size: few; V: TRBV7-6; D: -; CDR3: CASSPDRTSRHEQYF; DNA: TGTGCCAGCAGCCCAGACAGGACATCAAGGCACGAGCAGTACTTC
J: TRBJ2-2; size: once; V: TRBV6-5; D: -; CDR3: CASSSDRRNTGELFF; DNA: TGTGCCAGCAGCTCCGACAGGAGGAACACCGGGGAGCTGTTTTTT
J: TRBJ2-1; size: -; V: TRBV6-4; D: -; CDR3: CASSTGPEGEQFF; DNA: TGTGCCAGCAGTACGGGCCCCGAGGGTGAGCAGTTCTTC
J: TRBJ2-5; size: once; V: TRBV5-1; D: TRBD1; CDR3: CASSSRQGARQETQYF; DNA: TGCGCCAGCAGCTCAAGACAGGGGGCCCGTCAAGAGACCCAGTACTTC
J: TRBJ1-2; size: -; V: TRBV9; D: -; CDR3: CASSPFAQGTYGYTF; DNA: TGTGCCAGCAGCCCCTTCGCCCAGGGGACCTATGGCTACACCTTC
J: TRBJ2-2; size: -; V: TRBV7-3; D: -; CDR3: CASSFNSPPNTGELFF; DNA: TGTGCCAGCAGCTTCAACTCCCCACCTAACACCGGGGAGCTGTTTTTT